This T cell receptor (beta chain) originates from a study of T cell repertoires in cytomegalovirus infection. Study summary: HLA-B-restricted CMV epitopes that are well studied, plus recently identified HLA-C-restricted ones, were used by the study. Public TCR beta signatures provided an indication of both CMV infection and a matching HLA type. Findings and caveats of the study: The cumulative frequency of public TCR beta families identified carriers of CMV plus the relevant HLA. CMV-specific TCR beta clonotypes restricted by HLA-C dominated the ex vivo response.

Each CDR3 protein is one row after TCRdb ran MiXCR on the reads. The sample has roughly 990,000 distinct CDR3 sequences, around 32% seen once; the top ten hold 13%. On this clonotype: The antigen is unknown.

The CDR3 extends over 17 amino acids. Germline lookup yields CDR1 LGHDT and CDR2 YNNKEL (reference sequence). Trimming left V 4 bases short and J 5 bases short, with 21 bases between. The rearrangement uses TRBV3-1 and TRBJ2-1, with a weak D call TRBD1 (5 bases). The starting material was cultured CD8+ T cells from PBMCs, obtained from culture after CMV antigen stimulation. The TCR was taken from a human donor in good health (CMV status not recorded). Some clones in this sample may be carry-over from other donors' samples. The CDR3 nucleotides are TGTGCCAGCAGCCGAAAGGGTGTGAGACAGAGTAACAATGAGCAGTTCTTC. It is translated as CASSRKGVRQSNNEQFF.